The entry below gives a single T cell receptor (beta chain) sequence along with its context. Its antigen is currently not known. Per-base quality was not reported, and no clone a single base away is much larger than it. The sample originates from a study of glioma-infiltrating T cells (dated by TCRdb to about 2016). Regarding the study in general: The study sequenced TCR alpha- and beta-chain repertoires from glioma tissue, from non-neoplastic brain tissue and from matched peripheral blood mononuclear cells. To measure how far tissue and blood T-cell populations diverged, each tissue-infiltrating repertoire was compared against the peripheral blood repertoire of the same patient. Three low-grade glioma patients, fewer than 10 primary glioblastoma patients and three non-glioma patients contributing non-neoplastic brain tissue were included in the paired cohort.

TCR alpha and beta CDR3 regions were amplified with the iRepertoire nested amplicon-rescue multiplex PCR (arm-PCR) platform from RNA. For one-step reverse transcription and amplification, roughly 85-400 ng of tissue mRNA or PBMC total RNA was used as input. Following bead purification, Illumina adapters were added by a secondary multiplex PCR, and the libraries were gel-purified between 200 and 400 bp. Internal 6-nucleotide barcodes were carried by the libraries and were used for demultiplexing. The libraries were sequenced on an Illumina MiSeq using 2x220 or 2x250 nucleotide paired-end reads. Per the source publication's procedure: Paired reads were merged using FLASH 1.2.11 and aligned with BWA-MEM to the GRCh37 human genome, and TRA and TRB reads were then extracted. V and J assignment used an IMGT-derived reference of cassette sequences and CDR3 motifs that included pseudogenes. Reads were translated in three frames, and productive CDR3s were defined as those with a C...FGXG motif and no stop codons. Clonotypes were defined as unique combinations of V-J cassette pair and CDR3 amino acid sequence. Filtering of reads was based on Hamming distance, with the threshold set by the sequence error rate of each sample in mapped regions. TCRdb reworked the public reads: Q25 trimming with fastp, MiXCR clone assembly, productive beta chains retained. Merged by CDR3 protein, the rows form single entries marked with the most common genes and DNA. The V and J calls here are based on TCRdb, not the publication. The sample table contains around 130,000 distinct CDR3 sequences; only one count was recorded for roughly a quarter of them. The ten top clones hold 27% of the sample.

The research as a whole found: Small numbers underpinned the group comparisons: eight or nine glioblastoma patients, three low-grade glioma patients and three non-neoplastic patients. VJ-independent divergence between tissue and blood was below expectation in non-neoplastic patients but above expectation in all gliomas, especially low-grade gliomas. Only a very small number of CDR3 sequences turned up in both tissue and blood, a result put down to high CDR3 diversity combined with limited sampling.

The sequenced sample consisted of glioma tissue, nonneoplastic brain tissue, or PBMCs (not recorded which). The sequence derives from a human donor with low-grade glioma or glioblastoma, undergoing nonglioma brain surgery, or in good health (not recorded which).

The CDR3 corresponds to CASSEDAGGSLGEQYV. The DNA is as follows: TGTGCCAGCAGTGAAGACGCGGGGGGCTCCCTTGGCGAGCAGTACGTC. The V and J genes are TRBV6-1 and TRBJ2-7; the junction holds 8 bases that match TRBD2. Reading the germline V gene gives CDR1 MNHNS and CDR2 SASEGT. The CDR3 runs 16 residues from the cysteine to the valine. The entry retains the CDR3 DNA only, 48 bases that are in frame from base 1. Trimming removed 1 base from V and 6 bases from J; the gene matches leave 11 bases unexplained.